This TCR beta chain appears in the sequencing data of a study of T cell responses to AZD1222 COVID-19 vaccine. This CDR3 has 17 residues. V lost 5 bases and J 0 bases, leaving 19 bases between the germline ends. The germline gives CDR1 SGHAT, CDR2 FQNNGV. The study's findings and limits: Epitopes outside B.1.351 and B.1.1.7 mutated regions reportedly drew nearly half of spike TCRs.

Points on this clone: No antigen is known for it.

Produced via immunoSEQ multiplex PCR; TCRdb's table is partial and in-frame only. This table holds about 150,000 clones, about 92% found once. The receptor's source is an adult in good health. The gene calls are TRBV11-2 and TRBJ1-1; D is uncertain. Here the sequenced sample was peripheral blood, taken on day 0 of AZD1222 vaccination. The CDR3 is CASSLRIATDLNTEAFF. The CDR3 nucleotides read TGTGCCAGCAGCCTCCGGATCGCGACGGATTTGAACACTGAAGCTTTCTTT.